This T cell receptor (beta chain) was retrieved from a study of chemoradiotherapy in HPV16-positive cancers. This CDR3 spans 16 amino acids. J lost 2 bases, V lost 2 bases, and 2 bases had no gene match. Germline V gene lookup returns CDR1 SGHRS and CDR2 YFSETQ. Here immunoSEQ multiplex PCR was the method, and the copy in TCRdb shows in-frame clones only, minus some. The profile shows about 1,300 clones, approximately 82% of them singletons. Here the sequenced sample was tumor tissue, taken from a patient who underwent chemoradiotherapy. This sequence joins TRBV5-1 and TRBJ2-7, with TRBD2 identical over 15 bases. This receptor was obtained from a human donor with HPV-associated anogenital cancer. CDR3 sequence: CASSFWTSGGAYEQYF. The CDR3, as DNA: TGCGCCAGCAGCTTCTGGACTAGCGGGGGGGCCTACGAGCAGTACTTC.